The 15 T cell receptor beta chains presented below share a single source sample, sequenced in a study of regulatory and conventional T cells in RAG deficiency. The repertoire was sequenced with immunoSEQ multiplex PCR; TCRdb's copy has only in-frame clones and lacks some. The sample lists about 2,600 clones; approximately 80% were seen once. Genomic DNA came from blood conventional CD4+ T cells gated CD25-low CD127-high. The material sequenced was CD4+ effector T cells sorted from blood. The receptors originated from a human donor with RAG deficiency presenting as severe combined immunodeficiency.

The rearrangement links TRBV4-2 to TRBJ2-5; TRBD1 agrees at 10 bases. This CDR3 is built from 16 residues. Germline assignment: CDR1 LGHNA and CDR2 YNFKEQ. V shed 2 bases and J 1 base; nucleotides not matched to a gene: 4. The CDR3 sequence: CASSQSGTGAQETQYF. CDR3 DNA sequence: TGTGCCAGCAGCCAATCCGGGACAGGGGCCCAAGAGACCCAGTACTTC.

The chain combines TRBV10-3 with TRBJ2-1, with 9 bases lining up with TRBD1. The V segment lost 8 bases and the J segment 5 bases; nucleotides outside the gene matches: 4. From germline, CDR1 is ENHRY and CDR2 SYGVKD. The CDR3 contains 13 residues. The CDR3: CAIAWTGDNEQFF. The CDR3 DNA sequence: TGTGCCATCGCCTGGACAGGGGACAATGAGCAGTTCTTC.

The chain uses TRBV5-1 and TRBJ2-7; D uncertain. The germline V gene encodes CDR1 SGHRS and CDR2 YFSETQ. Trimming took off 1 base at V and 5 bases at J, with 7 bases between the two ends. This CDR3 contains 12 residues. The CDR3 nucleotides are TGCGCCAGCAGCTTGAATATCCACGAGCAGTACTTC. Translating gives CASSLNIHEQYF.

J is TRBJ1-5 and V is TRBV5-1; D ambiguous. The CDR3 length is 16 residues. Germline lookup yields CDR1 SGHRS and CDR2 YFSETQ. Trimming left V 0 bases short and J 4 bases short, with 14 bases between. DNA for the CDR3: TGCGCCAGCAGCTTGGTAGGCGGCTCGGGGAATCAGCCCCAGCATTTT. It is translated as CASSLVGGSGNQPQHF.

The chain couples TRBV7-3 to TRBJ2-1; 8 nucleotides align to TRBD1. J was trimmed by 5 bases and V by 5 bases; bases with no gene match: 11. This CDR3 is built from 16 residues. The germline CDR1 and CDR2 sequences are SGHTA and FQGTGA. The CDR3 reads CASSLSRDRTNNEQFF. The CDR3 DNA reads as TGTGCCAGCAGCCTTAGCCGGGACAGGACGAACAATGAGCAGTTCTTC.

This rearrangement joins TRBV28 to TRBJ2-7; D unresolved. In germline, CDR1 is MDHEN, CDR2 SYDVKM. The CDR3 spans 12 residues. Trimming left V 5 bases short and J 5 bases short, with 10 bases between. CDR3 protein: CASSERRDEQYF. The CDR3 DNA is TGTGCCAGCAGTGAAAGGAGAGACGAGCAGTACTTC.

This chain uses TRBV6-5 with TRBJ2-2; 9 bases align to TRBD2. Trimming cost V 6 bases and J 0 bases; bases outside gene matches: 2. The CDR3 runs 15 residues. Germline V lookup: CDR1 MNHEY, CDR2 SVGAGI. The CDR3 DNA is TGTGCCAGCAGGAGACTAGCGGCGAACACCGGGGAGCTGTTTTTT. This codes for CASRRLAANTGELFF.

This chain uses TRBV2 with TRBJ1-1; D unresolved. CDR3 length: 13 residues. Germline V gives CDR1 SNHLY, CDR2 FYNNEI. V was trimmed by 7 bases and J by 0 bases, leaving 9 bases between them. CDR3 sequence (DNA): TGTGCCAGCATGCTGCAGCTGAACACTGAAGCTTTCTTT. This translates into CASMLQLNTEAFF.

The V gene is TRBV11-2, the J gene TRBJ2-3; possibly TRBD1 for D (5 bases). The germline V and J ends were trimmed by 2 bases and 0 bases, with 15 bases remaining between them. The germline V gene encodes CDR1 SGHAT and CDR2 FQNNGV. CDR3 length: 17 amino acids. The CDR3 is CASSLLSNRRSTDTQYF. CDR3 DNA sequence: TGTGCCAGCAGCTTACTAAGCAACAGGCGTAGCACAGATACGCAGTATTTT.

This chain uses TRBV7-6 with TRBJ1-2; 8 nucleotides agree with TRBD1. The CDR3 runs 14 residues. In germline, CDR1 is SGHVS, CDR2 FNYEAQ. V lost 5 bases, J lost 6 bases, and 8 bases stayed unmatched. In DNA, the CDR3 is TGTGCCAGCAGCCTTCTTGACAGGGGTGATGGCTACACCTTC. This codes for CASSLLDRGDGYTF.

Here the CDR3 DNA reads TGTGCCAGCAGCTTTGGCACCGGGGAGCTGTTTTTT. It specifies CASSFGTGELFF. The chain uses TRBV5-4 and TRBJ2-2; D unresolved. The CDR3 is 12 amino acids. The germline V gene encodes CDR1 SGHNT and CDR2 YYREEE (reference sequence). Trimming pared 2 bases from V and 4 bases from J, leaving 3 bases between.

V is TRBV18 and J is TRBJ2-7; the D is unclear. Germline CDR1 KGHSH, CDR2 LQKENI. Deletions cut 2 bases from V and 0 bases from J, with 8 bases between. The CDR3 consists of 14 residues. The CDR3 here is CASSPRALSYEQYF. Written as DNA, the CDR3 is TGTGCCAGCTCACCAAGGGCTCTCTCCTACGAGCAGTACTTC.

Written as DNA, the CDR3 is TGTGCCAGCAGCCAAACCCAGGGGGGCACTGAAGCTTTCTTT. This translates into CASSQTQGGTEAFF. The chain employs TRBV7-6 and TRBJ1-1; 7 positions match TRBD1. The length of the CDR3 is 14 residues. V was pared by 5 bases and J by 4 bases, with 7 bases of the junction left unmatched. The germline V gene encodes CDR1 SGHVS and CDR2 FNYEAQ.

The CDR3 DNA reads TGTGCCAGCAGACGGGGAGGGACAGGGGTGCCCTACGAGCAGTACTTC. It encodes CASRRGGTGVPYEQYF. The V gene is TRBV28, the J gene TRBJ2-7; 10 nucleotides align to TRBD1. The CDR3 has 16 amino acids. CDR1 and CDR2 from the germline V gene are MDHEN and SYDVKM. V lost 6 bases to trimming and J lost 2 bases; unmatched junction nucleotides: 10.

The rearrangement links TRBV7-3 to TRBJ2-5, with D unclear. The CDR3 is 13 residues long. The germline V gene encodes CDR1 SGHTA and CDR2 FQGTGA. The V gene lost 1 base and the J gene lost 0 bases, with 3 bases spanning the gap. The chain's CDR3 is CASSLRNQETQYF. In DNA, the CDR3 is TGTGCCAGCAGCTTAAGAAACCAAGAGACCCAGTACTTC.